The clone carrying this T cell receptor (beta chain) was counted at least ten times. Its target is not known. Ranging in age from roughly 6 to 100, the donors were healthy Caucasian individuals from Russia. Per sample, no less than 6 micrograms of total RNA were extracted. This entry is derived from a study of blood T cells in healthy people across ages. Combining a sample-barcoded 5' primer with a J-beta primer mix, a second PCR ran for about 7 to 11 cycles. A tag from a template-switch adaptor with 12 random nucleotides marked each cDNA molecule. Via MiXCR, TCRdb re-called the 5' RACE reads, giving one row per CDR3 protein. The sample lists some 1.5 million distinct CDR3 sequences, 28% occurring once. Germline V gives CDR1 SQVTM, CDR2 ANQGSEA. This CDR3 has 13 amino acids. V lost 6 bases, J lost 1 base, and 5 bases stayed unmatched. Overall study findings and caveats: Older age coincided with a roughly linear decline in TCR beta diversity per million T cells.

Sequenced: blood. This receptor was identified in a woman younger than 45 in good health. This rearrangement joins TRBV29-1 to TRBJ2-7; 8 bases map to TRBD1. The CDR3 DNA reads as TGCAGCGTCACGGACAGGGCATCCTACGAGCAGTACTTC. This translates into CSVTDRASYEQYF.